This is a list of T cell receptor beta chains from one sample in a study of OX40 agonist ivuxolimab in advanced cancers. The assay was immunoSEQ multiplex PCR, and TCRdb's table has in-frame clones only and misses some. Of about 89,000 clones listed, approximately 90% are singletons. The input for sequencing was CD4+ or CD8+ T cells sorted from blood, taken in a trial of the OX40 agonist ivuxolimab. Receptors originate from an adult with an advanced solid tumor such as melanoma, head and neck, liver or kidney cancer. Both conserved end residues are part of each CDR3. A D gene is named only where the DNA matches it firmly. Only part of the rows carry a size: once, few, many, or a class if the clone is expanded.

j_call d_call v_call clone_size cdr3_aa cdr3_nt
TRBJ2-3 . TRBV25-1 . CASRKESDTQYF TGTGCCAGCAGAAAAGAGTCGGATACGCAGTATTTT
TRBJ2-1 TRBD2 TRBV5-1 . CASTRTSGVSEQFF TGCGCCAGCACGCGGACTAGCGGGGTTAGTGAGCAGTTCTTC
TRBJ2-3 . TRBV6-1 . CASSRSPLGTDTQYF TGTGCCAGCAGCCGGTCCCCCCTAGGCACAGATACGCAGTATTTT
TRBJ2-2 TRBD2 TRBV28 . CASSPSGGLFGELFF TGTGCCAGCAGCCCCAGCGGGGGCCTTTTCGGGGAGCTGTTTTTT
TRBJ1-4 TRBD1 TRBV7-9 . CASSLAVGQVNEKLFF TGTGCCAGCAGCTTAGCGGTGGGACAGGTAAACGAAAAACTGTTTTTT
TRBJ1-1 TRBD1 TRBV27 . CASSLERQGAEAFF TGTGCCAGCAGTCTAGAGCGACAGGGGGCTGAAGCTTTCTTT
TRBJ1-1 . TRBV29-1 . CSVWGLNTEAFF TGCAGCGTTTGGGGGCTGAACACTGAAGCTTTCTTT
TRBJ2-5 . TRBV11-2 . CASSLSYQETQYF TGTGCCAGCAGCTTATCCTACCAAGAGACCCAGTACTTC
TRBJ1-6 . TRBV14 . CASSLLSTGNSPLHF TGTGCCAGCAGCCTCCTGAGCACCGGTAATTCACCCCTCCACTTT
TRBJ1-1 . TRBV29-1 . CSVHTRAGVSEAFF TGCAGCGTTCACACTCGGGCAGGGGTCAGTGAAGCTTTCTTT
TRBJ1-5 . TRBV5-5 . CASSLEQIRSNQPQHF TGTGCCAGCAGCTTGGAACAGATAAGGAGCAATCAGCCCCAGCATTTT
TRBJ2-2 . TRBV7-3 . CASRDRRTGELFF TGTGCCAGCAGGGACCGTCGAACCGGGGAGCTGTTTTTT
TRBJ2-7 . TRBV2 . CASSAQGFEQYF TGTGCCAGCAGTGCCCAGGGGTTCGAGCAGTACTTC
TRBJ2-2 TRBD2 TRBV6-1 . CASSGTSGNTGELFF TGTGCCAGCAGTGGGACTAGCGGGAACACCGGGGAGCTGTTTTTT
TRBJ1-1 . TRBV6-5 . CASSPRGNTEAFF TGTGCCAGCAGTCCGCGGGGGAACACTGAAGCTTTCTTT
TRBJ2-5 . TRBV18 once CASSPLGTGETQYF TGTGCCAGCTCACCTCTAGGGACGGGGGAGACCCAGTACTTC
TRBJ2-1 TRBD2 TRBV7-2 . CASSLVGTSGKNEQFF TGTGCCAGCAGCTTAGTTGGGACTAGCGGGAAGAATGAGCAGTTCTTC
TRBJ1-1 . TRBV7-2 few CASSPGAANTEAFF TGTGCCAGCAGCCCCGGGGCGGCCAACACTGAAGCTTTCTTT
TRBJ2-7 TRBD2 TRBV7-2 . CASSFSGSFYEQYF TGTGCCAGCAGCTTCAGCGGGAGTTTTTACGAGCAGTACTTC
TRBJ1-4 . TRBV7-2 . CASSYGQRNEKLFF TGTGCCAGCAGCTATGGACAGAGAAATGAAAAACTGTTTTTT
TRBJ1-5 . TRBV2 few CASRRQGQPQHF TGTGCCAGCAGGCGTCAAGGCCAGCCCCAGCATTTT
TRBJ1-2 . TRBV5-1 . CASSFSGDGYTF TGCGCCAGCAGCTTCTCAGGGGACGGCTACACCTTC
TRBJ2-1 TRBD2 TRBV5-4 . CASSPGTSGATSEQFF TGTGCCAGCAGCCCGGGGACTAGCGGGGCCACGAGTGAGCAGTTCTTC
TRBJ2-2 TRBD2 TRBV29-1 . CSVDLAGGVTGELFF TGCAGCGTTGACCTTGCGGGGGGCGTTACCGGGGAGCTGTTTTTT
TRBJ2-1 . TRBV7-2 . CASSFDSYNEQFF TGTGCCAGCAGCTTTGACAGTTACAATGAGCAGTTCTTC
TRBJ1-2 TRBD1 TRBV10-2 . CASNQDRDDYGYTF TGCGCCAGCAATCAGGACAGGGATGACTATGGCTACACCTTC
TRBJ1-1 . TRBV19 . CASTLGQRNTEAFF TGTGCCAGTACTCTTGGACAGAGGAACACTGAAGCTTTCTTT
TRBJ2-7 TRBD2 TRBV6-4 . CASRPMTSGNEQYF TGTGCCAGCAGGCCCATGACTAGCGGAAACGAGCAGTACTTC
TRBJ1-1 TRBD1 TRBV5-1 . CASLGTANTEAFF TGCGCCAGCCTAGGGACAGCAAACACTGAAGCTTTCTTT
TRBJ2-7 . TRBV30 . CAWSLDWEQYF TGTGCCTGGAGCCTAGACTGGGAGCAGTACTTC
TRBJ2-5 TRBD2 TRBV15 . CATSQRERETQYF TGTGCCACCAGCCAGCGGGAGAGGGAGACCCAGTACTTC
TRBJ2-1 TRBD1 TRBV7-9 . CASSLPNGQGLDNEQFF TGTGCCAGCAGCTTGCCCAACGGACAGGGGCTCGACAATGAGCAGTTCTTC